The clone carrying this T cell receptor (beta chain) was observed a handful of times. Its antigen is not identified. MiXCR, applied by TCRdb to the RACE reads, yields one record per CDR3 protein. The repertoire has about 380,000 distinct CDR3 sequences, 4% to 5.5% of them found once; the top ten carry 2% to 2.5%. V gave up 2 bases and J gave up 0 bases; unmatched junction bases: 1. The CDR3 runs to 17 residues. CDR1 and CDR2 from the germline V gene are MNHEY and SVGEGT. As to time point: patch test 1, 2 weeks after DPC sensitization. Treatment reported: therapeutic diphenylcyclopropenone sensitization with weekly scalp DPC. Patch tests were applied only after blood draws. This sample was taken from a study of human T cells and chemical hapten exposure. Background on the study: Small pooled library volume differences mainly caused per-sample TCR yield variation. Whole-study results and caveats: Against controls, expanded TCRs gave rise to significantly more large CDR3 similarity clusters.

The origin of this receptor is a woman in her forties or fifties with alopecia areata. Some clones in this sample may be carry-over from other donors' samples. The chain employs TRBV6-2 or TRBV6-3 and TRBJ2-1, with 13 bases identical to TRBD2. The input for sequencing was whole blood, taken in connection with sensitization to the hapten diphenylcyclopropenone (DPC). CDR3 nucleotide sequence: TGTGCCAGCAGTTACACTAGCGGGAGGGGCTCCTACAATGAGCAGTTCTTC. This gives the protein CASSYTSGRGSYNEQFF.